This TCR beta chain comes out of a study of blood T cell repertoires in COVID-19. Overall study context: Samples came from the United States, Italy and Spain, spanning acute and convalescent COVID-19. PBMCs, B-cell-depleted T cells, or T cells provided the cDNA or gDNA that made up the material.

As processed by the authors: Scientists estimated how many nucleated cells there were by amplifying reference gene primers. Clones were read by immunoSEQ multiplex PCR, and TCRdb kept only the in-frame ones, dropping some. V and J calls plus clone size are reproduced from that table; the DNA served to infer D and trimming. The table lists approximately 150,000 clones, more than 65% of them singletons, with roughly 8% in the top ten. The CDR3 contains 13 residues. V was trimmed by 1 base and J by 4 bases, leaving 5 bases between them. Germline-derived CDR1 and CDR2 are SGHTA and FQGTGA. Seattle-derived patients entered the study during active infection and were followed longitudinally.

The rearrangement uses TRBV7-3 and TRBJ2-1; tentatively, D is TRBD1 (5 bases). This TCR came from a woman aged 55-75 years with COVID-19, enrolled during active disease. Sequenced input: peripheral blood. The CDR3, as DNA: TGTGCCAGCAGCTTAAACAGGTACAATGAGCAGTTCTTC. This translates into CASSLNRYNEQFF.